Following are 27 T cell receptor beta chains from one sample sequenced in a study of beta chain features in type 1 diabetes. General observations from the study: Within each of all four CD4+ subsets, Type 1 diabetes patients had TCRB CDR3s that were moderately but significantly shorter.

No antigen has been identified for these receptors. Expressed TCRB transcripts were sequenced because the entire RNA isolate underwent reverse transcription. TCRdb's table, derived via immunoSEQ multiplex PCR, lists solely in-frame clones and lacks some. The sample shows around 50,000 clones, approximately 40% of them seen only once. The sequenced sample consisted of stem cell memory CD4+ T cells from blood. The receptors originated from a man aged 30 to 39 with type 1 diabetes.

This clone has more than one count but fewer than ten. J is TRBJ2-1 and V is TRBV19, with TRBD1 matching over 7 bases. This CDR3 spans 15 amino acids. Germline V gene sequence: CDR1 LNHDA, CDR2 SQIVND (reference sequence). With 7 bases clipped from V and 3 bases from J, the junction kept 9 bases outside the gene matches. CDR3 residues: CASTTVGTVYNEQFF. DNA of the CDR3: TGTGCCAGTACCACGGTGGGGACAGTCTACAATGAGCAGTTCTTC.

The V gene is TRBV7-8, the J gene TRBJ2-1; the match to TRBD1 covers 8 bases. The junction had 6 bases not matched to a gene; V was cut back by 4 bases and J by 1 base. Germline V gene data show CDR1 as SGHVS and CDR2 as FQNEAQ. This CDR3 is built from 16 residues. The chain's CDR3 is CASSSYRTGSYNEQFF. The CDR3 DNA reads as TGTGCCAGCAGCTCGTATCGGACAGGGTCCTACAATGAGCAGTTCTTC.

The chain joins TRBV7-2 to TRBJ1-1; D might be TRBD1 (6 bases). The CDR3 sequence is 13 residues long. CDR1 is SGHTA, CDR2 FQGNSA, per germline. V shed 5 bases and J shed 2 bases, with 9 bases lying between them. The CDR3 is CASSLDRNTEAFF. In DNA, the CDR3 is TGTGCCAGCAGCCTGGACAGAAACACTGAAGCTTTCTTT.

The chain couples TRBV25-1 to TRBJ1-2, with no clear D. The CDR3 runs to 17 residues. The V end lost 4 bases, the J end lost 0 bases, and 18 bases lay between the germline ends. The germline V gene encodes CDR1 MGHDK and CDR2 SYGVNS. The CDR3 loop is CASSAGHGTGTNYGYTF. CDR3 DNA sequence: TGTGCCAGCAGTGCTGGGCATGGAACCGGGACTAACTATGGCTACACCTTC.

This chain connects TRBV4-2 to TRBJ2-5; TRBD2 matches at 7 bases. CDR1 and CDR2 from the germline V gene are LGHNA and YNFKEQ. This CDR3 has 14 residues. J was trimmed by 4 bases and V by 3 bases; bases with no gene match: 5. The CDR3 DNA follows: TGTGCCAGCAGCCAGATGGGGGGGGGAGAGACCCAGTACTTC. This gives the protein CASSQMGGGETQYF.

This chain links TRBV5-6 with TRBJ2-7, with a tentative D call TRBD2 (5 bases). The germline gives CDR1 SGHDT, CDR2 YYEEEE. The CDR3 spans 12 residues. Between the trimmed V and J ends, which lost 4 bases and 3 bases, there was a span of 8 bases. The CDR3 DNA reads TGTGCCAGCAGCGGCGACTACTACGAGCAGTACTTC. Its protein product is CASSGDYYEQYF. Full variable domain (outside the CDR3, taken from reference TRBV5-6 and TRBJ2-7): DAGVTQSPTHLIKTRGQQVTLRCSPKSGHDTVSWYQQALGQGPQFIFQYYEEEERQRGNFPDRFSGHQFPNYSSELNVNALLLGDSALYLCASSGDYYEQYFGPGTRLTVT.

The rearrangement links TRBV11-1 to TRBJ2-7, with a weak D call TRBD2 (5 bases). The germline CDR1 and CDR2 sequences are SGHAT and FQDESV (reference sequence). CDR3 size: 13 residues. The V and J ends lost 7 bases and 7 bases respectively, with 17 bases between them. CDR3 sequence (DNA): TGTGCCAGCACTTCCCGGGTAGCGCGAGAGCAGTACTTC. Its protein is CASTSRVAREQYF. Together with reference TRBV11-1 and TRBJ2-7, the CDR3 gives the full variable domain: EAEVAQSPRYKITEKSQAVAFWCDPISGHATLYWYRQILGQGPELLVQFQDESVVDDSQLPKDRFSAERLKGVDSTLKIQPAELGDSAMYLCASTSRVAREQYFGPGTRLTVT.

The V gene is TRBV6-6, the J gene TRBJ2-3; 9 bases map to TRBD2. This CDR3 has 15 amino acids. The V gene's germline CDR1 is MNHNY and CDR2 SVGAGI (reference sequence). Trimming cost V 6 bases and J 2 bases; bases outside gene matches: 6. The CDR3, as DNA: TGTGCCAGCAGGAAGCGGGAGGACTACACAGATACGCAGTATTTT. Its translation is CASRKREDYTDTQYF.

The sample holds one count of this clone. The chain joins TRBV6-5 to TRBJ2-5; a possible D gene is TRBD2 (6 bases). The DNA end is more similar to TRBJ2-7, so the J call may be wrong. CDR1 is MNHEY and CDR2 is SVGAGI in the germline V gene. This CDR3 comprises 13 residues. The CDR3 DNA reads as TGTGCCAGCAGATCAAGCGGGTTGGGCGAGCAGTACTTC. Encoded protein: CASRSSGLGEQYF.

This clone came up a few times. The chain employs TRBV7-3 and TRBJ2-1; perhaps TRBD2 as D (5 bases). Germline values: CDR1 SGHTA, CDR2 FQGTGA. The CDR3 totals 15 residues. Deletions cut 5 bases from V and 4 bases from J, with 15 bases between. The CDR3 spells CASSPGRGAYNEQFF. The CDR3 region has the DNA TGTGCCAGCAGCCCCGGTCGGGGAGCGTACAATGAGCAGTTCTTC.

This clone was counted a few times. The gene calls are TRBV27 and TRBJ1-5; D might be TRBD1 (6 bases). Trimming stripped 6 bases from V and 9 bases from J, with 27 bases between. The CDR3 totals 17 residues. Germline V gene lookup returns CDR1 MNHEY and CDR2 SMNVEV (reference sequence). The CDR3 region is CASSPLSGQTTLGPQHF. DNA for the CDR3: TGTGCCAGCAGCCCCTTATCCGGACAGACTACGCTTGGGCCCCAGCATTTT.

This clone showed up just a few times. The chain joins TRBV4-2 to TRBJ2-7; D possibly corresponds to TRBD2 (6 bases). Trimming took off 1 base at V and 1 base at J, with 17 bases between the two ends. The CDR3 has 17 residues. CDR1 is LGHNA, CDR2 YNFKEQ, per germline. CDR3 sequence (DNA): TGTGCCAGCAGCCAAGTAGCCCGGAGGGGATTATCCTACGAGCAGTACTTC. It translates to CASSQVARRGLSYEQYF.

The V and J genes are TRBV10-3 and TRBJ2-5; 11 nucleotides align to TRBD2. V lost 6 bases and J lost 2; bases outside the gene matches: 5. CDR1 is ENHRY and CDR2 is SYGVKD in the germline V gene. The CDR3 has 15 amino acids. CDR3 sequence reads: CAIRAGTSGQETQYF. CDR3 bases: TGTGCCATCAGGGCCGGGACTAGCGGACAAGAGACCCAGTACTTC.

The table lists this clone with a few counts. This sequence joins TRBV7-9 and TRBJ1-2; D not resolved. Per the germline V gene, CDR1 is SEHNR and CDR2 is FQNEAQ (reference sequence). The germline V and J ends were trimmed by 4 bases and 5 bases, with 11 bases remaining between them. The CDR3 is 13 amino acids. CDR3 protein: CASSYEFRYGYTF. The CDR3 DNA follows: TGTGCCAGCAGCTACGAATTTAGATATGGCTACACCTTC.

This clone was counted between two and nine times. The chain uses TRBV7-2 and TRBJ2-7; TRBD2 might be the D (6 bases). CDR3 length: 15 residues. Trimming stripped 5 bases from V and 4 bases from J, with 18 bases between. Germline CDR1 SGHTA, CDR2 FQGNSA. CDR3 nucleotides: TGTGCCAGCAGCCCCCTTTTGGGGGGTGGGTACGAGCAGTACTTC. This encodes CASSPLLGGGYEQYF. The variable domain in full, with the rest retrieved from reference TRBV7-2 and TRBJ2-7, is GAGVSQSPSNKVTEKGKDVELRCDPISGHTALYWYRQSLGQGLEFLIYFQGNSAPDKSGLPSDRFSAERTGGSVSTLTIQRTQQEDSAVYLCASSPLLGGGYEQYFGPGTRLTVT.

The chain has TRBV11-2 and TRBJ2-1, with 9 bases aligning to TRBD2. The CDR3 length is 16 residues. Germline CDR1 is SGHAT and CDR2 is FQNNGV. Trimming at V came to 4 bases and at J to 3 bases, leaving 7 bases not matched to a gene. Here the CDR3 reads CASSSLSSGNYNEQFF. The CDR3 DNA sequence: TGTGCCAGCAGCTCCCTCTCTAGCGGGAACTACAATGAGCAGTTCTTC. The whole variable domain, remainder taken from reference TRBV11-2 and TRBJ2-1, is EAGVAQSPRYKIIEKRQSVAFWCNPISGHATLYWYQQILGQGPKLLIQFQNNGVVDDSQLPKDRFSAERLKGVDSTLKIQPAKLEDSAVYLCASSSLSSGNYNEQFFGPGTRLTVL.

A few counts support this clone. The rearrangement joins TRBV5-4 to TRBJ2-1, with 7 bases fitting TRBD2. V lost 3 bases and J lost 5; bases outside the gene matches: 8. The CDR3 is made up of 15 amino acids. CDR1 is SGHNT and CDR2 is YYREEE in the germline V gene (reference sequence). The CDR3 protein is CASSSLTSSNNEQFF. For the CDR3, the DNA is TGTGCCAGCAGCTCTCTGACTAGCAGCAACAATGAGCAGTTCTTC.

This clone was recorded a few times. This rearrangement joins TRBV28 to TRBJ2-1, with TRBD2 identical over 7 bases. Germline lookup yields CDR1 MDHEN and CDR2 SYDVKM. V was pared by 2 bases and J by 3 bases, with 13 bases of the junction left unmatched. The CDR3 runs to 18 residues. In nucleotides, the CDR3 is TGTGCCAGCAGTTTAGGGGGTTTGGGGAGGGTCTTCTACAATGAGCAGTTCTTC. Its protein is CASSLGGLGRVFYNEQFF.

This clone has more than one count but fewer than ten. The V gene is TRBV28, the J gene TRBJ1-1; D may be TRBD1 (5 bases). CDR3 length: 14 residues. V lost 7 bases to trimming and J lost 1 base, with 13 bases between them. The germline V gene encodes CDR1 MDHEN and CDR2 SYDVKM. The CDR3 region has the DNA TGTGCCAGCATCCGACGGGGGAGGAACACTGAAGCTTTCTTT. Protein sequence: CASIRRGRNTEAFF.

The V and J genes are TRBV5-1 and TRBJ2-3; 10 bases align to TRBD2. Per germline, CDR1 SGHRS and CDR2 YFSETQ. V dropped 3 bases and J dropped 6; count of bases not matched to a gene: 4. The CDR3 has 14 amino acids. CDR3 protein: CASSSRTSGDTQYF. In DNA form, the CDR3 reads TGCGCCAGCAGCTCCCGGACTAGCGGTGATACGCAGTATTTT.

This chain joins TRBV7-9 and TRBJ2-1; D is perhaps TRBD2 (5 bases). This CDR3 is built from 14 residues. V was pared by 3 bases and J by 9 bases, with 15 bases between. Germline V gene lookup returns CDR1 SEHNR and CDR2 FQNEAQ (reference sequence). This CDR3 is CASSLGGSASEQFF. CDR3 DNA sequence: TGTGCCAGCAGCTTGGGTGGGAGTGCGAGTGAGCAGTTCTTC.

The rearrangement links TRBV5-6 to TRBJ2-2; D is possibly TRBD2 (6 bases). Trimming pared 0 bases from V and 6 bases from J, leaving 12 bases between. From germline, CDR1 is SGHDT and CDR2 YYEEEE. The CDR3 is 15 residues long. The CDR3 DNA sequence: TGTGCCAGCAGCTTGGCCTACGGGAGTGCCGGGGAGCTGTTTTTT. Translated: CASSLAYGSAGELFF.

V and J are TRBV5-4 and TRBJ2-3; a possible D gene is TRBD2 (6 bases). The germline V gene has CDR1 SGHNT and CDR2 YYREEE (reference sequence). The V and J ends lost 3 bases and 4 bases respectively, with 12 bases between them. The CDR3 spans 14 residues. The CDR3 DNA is TGTGCCAGCAGCTCCCCTGGGGAGGCAGATACGCAGTATTTT. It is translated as CASSSPGEADTQYF.

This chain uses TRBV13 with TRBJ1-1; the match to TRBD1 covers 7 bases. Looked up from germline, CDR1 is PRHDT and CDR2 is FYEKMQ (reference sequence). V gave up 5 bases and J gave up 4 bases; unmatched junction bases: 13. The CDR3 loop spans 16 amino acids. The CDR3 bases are TGTGCCAGCAGCCCCACAGGGGCGTGGACAATCACTGAAGCTTTCTTT. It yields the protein CASSPTGAWTITEAFF.

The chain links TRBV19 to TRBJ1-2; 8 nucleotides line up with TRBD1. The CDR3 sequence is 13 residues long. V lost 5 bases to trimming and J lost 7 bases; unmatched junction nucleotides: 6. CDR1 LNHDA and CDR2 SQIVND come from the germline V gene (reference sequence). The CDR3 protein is CASSPDRAAGYTF. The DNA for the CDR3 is TGTGCCAGTAGTCCGGACAGGGCAGCTGGCTACACCTTC.

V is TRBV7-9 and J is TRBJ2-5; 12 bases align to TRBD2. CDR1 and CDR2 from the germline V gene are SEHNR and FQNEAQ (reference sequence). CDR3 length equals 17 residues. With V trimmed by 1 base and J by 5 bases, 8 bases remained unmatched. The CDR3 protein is CASSLVATSGSRETQYF. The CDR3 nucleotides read TGTGCCAGCAGCTTAGTCGCGACTAGCGGGAGCCGGGAGACCCAGTACTTC.

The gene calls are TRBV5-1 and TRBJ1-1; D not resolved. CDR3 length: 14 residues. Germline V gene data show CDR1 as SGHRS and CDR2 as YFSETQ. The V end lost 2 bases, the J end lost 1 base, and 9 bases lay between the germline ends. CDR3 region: CASSFLEGNTEAFF. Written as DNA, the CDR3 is TGCGCCAGCAGCTTCTTGGAGGGGAACACTGAAGCTTTCTTT. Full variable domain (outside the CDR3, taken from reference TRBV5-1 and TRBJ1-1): KAGVTQTPRYLIKTRGQQVTLSCSPISGHRSVSWYQQTPGQGLQFLFEYFSETQRNKGNFPGRFSGRQFSNSRSEMNVSTLELGDSALYLCASSFLEGNTEAFFGQGTRLTVV.